Below are 24 T cell receptor beta chains sequenced from a single sample in a study of T cell repertoires in cytomegalovirus infection (dated by TCRdb to the late 2010s). The sequencing machine was an Illumina HiSeq 1500. The public reads were run again by TCRdb, first through fastp at Q25 and then through MiXCR, and only productive beta chains were kept. Each record represents a unique CDR3 protein, reported with the most common genes and DNA among its rows. This sample is represented by about 450,000 distinct CDR3 sequences; 31% of them were singletons. The top ten clones comprise roughly an eighth of the sample. The sequenced material came from PBMCs. The receptor set was obtained from a human donor in good health (CMV status not recorded). Some clones in this sample may be carry-over from other donors' samples.

This chain links TRBV20-1 with TRBJ2-1, with unresolved D. CDR3 length: 14 amino acids. Germline lookup yields CDR1 DFQATT and CDR2 SNEGSKA (reference sequence). The V gene lost 0 bases and the J gene lost 2 bases, with 8 bases spanning the gap. The CDR3 DNA reads TGCAGTGCTAGAGAAAGCGTGACCTACAATGAGCAGTTCTTC. Translation gives CSARESVTYNEQFF.

The J gene is TRBJ2-7, the V gene TRBV6-6; a weak D match, TRBD2 (6 bases). Germline V gene data show CDR1 as MNHNY and CDR2 as SVGAGI (reference sequence). This CDR3 has 16 amino acids. V lost 6 bases to trimming and J lost 5 bases, with 23 bases between them. The CDR3 DNA sequence: TGTGCCAGCAGAATCATTAGCGGCAACCGCCCCCACGAGCAGTACTTC. Translation: CASRIISGNRPHEQYF.

This clonotype was counted between two and nine times. V and J are TRBV19 and TRBJ2-2; D is tentatively TRBD1 or TRBD2 (5 bases each). The CDR3 contains 16 residues. V lost 7 bases, J lost 1 base, and 16 bases lay in between. Germline V CDR1 and CDR2: LNHDA, SQIVND (reference sequence). The CDR3 DNA reads as TGTGCCAGTAATATTCCCGGGACGGAGAACACCGGGGAGCTGTTTTTT. Translated: CASNIPGTENTGELFF.

This clonotype occurred a few times. The chain has TRBV20-1 and TRBJ1-6; no clear D gene. Between the trimmed V and J ends, which lost 6 bases and 5 bases, there was a span of 14 bases. The CDR3 is 14 amino acids. Germline V gives CDR1 DFQATT, CDR2 SNEGSKA (reference sequence). DNA of the CDR3: TGCAGTGCCCCAGGACGTTCCGATAATTCACCCCTCCACTTT. It yields the protein CSAPGRSDNSPLHF.

The rearrangement uses TRBV20-1 and TRBJ2-3; 10 nucleotides match TRBD1. This CDR3 has 17 residues. CDR1 is DFQATT and CDR2 is SNEGSKA in the germline V gene (reference sequence). The V segment lost 4 bases and the J segment 3 bases; nucleotides outside the gene matches: 13. CDR3 protein: CSANDGQGGFGTDTQYF. The CDR3 DNA sequence: TGCAGTGCTAACGACGGACAGGGGGGATTTGGTACAGATACGCAGTATTTT.

This clonotype occurred a few times. The junction departs from the called germline gene at one end, perhaps through a read error. This rearrangement joins TRBV6-5 to TRBJ2-2, with D tentatively TRBD1 (5 bases). Per the germline V gene, CDR1 is MNHEY and CDR2 is SVGAGI. This CDR3 is 14 amino acids long. CDR3 sequence reads: CASSYGHNTVELFF. Here the CDR3 DNA reads TGTGCCAGCAGTTACGGACACAACACCGTGGAGCTGTTTTTT.

The CDR3: CASSIGLAGAVNTGELFF. The CDR3 bases are TGTGCCAGCAGCATCGGACTAGCGGGGGCCGTGAACACCGGGGAGCTGTTTTTT. The chain employs TRBV7-8 and TRBJ2-2; TRBD2 matches at 13 bases. The junction had 7 bases not matched to a gene; V was cut back by 5 bases and J by 1 base. The length of the CDR3 is 18 residues. Germline CDR1 is SGHVS and CDR2 is FQNEAQ.

Remarks on this clonotype: A much larger clone differs from this one at a single base, so this may be a read error. The rearrangement joins TRBV6-4 to TRBJ2-3; D tentatively fits TRBD1 or TRBD2 (7 bases each). Germline lookup yields CDR1 MRHNA and CDR2 SNTAGT. CDR3 length: 15 amino acids. In nucleotides, the CDR3 is TGTGACAGCAGTGACAGGGCGGGGGAGACAGATACGCAGTATTTT. Translation gives CDSSDRAGETDTQYF.

The table lists this clonotype with a few counts. The rearrangement joins TRBV5-6 to TRBJ1-1; 7 nucleotides line up with TRBD1. The germline CDR1 and CDR2 sequences are SGHDT and YYEEEE. The CDR3 is 14 amino acids. V lost 4 bases and J lost 1; bases outside the gene matches: 4. The chain's CDR3 is CASSHGTANTEAFF. In DNA, the CDR3 is TGTGCCAGCAGCCATGGGACAGCGAACACTGAAGCTTTCTTT. Using reference TRBV5-6 and TRBJ1-1 for the parts outside the CDR3, the full variable domain is DAGVTQSPTHLIKTRGQQVTLRCSPKSGHDTVSWYQQALGQGPQFIFQYYEEEERQRGNFPDRFSGHQFPNYSSELNVNALLLGDSALYLCASSHGTANTEAFFGQGTRLTVV.

This clonotype appeared a few times. The gene calls are TRBV2 and TRBJ1-4, with 9 nucleotides matching TRBD1. The CDR3 is 14 amino acids. Germline V CDR1 and CDR2: SNHLY, FYNNEI. V shed 6 bases, J shed 8 bases, and the junction held 7 bases outside the gene matches. The chain's CDR3 is CASRDGQGHEKLFF. The CDR3 bases are TGTGCCAGCAGAGACGGACAGGGGCACGAAAAACTGTTTTTT.

The chain employs TRBV20-1 and TRBJ1-2, with 12 nucleotides matching TRBD1. The V segment lost 3 bases and the J segment 7 bases; nucleotides outside the gene matches: 9. CDR3 length: 15 amino acids. Germline values: CDR1 DFQATT, CDR2 SNEGSKA (reference sequence). The CDR3 region is CSAREAGTGGSGYTF. The CDR3 DNA follows: TGCAGTGCTAGGGAGGCCGGGACAGGGGGCAGTGGCTACACCTTC.

This clonotype came up a few times. The chain uses TRBV27 and TRBJ2-5; the D gene is possibly TRBD2 (6 bases). With 6 bases removed from V and 5 bases from J, the gap between germline ends came to 16 bases. The length of the CDR3 is 14 residues. Germline CDR1 reads MNHEY; CDR2 reads SMNVEV (reference sequence). The DNA for the CDR3 is TGTGCCAGCAGCCATTGGCGGGCGGGGGAGACCCAGTACTTC. It encodes CASSHWRAGETQYF.

The chain combines TRBV15 with TRBJ1-3, with 8 positions matching TRBD1. The CDR3 loop spans 16 amino acids. V shed 0 bases, J shed 4 bases, and the junction held 5 bases outside the gene matches. From germline, CDR1 is LNHNV and CDR2 YYDKDF (reference sequence). The CDR3 DNA reads TGTGCCACCAGCAGAGAGGGCAGGGGGCAAGGAAACACCATATATTTT. As protein: CATSREGRGQGNTIYF.

Remarks on this clonotype: A read error may be the cause here, since a much bigger clone is one base away. This rearrangement joins TRBV7-9 to TRBJ2-5; 8 nucleotides agree with TRBD1. Germline loops: CDR1 SEHNR, CDR2 FQNEAQ (reference sequence). The CDR3 runs 15 residues. CDR3 amino acids: CASSSDGTGQETPYF. The CDR3 DNA sequence: TGTGCCAGCAGCTCAGACGGGACAGGACAAGAGACCCCGTACTTC.

This clonotype was recorded a few times. The gene calls are TRBV28 and TRBJ2-2; D is unresolved. This CDR3 comprises 14 residues. CDR1 and CDR2 from the germline V gene are MDHEN and SYDVKM. Trimming took off 7 bases at V and 4 bases at J, with 13 bases between the two ends. DNA for the CDR3: TGTGCCAGCACCCAAGGTGGGGTCACCGGGGAGCTGTTTTTT. Translation gives CASTQGGVTGELFF.

Only a few counts were recorded for this clonotype. The chain links TRBV6-5 to TRBJ2-1; D is perhaps TRBD1 (5 bases). Germline CDR1 MNHEY, CDR2 SVGAGI. The germline V and J ends were trimmed by 5 bases and 2 bases, with 13 bases remaining between them. The CDR3 runs 15 residues. For the CDR3, the DNA is TGTGCCAGCAGTCTAGATCCAGGGACCTACAATGAGCAGTTCTTC. It specifies CASSLDPGTYNEQFF.

V is TRBV13 and J is TRBJ2-7; D is perhaps TRBD1 (5 bases). This CDR3 has 14 amino acids. The germline V gene has CDR1 PRHDT and CDR2 FYEKMQ (reference sequence). Trimming removed 0 bases at V and 4 bases at J, with 10 bases between. The CDR3 coding sequence is TGTGCCAGCAGCTTAGGCTTACAGGCGTACGAGCAGTACTTC. Its protein is CASSLGLQAYEQYF.

On this clonotype itself: One end of the junction fails to match germline, which may point to a read error. The chain couples TRBV10-2 to TRBJ1-1; maybe TRBD1 (6 bases). Per the germline V gene, CDR1 is WSHSY and CDR2 is SAAADI. CDR3 size: 13 residues. The CDR3 region has the DNA TGCGACAGCAGGGGACCTCAGAACACTGAAGCTTTCTTT. Amino acid sequence: CDSRGPQNTEAFF.

The chain is built from TRBV10-2 and TRBJ2-7; D unresolved. Trimming shortened V by 4 bases and J by 6 bases, and 13 bases separated the two germline ends. This CDR3 is 13 amino acids long. The germline V gene has CDR1 WSHSY and CDR2 SAAADI. CDR3 coding DNA: TGCGCCAGCAGTGGGGCCGGTATCCCCGAGCAGTACTTC. It is translated as CASSGAGIPEQYF.

This clonotype was counted at least ten times. The chain uses TRBV14 and TRBJ2-3, with D maybe TRBD2 (5 bases). The germline CDR1 and CDR2 sequences are SGHDN and FVKESK. Trimming took off 1 base at V and 0 bases at J, with 8 bases between the two ends. The CDR3 extends over 15 amino acids. This CDR3 is CASSQAGRSTDTQYF. CDR3 nucleotides: TGTGCCAGCAGCCAAGCGGGGAGAAGCACAGATACGCAGTATTTT.

This clonotype turned up a few times. V usage is TRBV20-1 and J usage is TRBJ1-1, with TRBD1 identical over 7 bases. This CDR3 region has 15 residues. Trimming took 3 bases from V and 0 from J; bases not matched to a gene: 7. The V gene's germline CDR1 is DFQATT and CDR2 SNEGSKA (reference sequence). CDR3 nucleotides: TGCAGTGCTAGCTCCCCAGGGGGGCTGAACACTGAAGCTTTCTTT. It specifies CSASSPGGLNTEAFF.

In this sample, this clonotype turned up a few times. The chain employs TRBV6-1 and TRBJ1-2; TRBD1 matches at 7 bases. The CDR3 totals 13 residues. In germline, CDR1 is MNHNS, CDR2 SASEGT. V was clipped by 3 bases and J by 4 bases; unmatched bases: 2. CDR3 sequence reads: CASSEGQTYGYTF. The CDR3 DNA sequence: TGTGCCAGCAGTGAGGGACAGACCTATGGCTACACCTTC.

The chain recombines TRBV4-2 with TRBJ1-5; TRBD1 aligns across 8 bases. Germline lookup yields CDR1 LGHNA and CDR2 YNFKEQ. CDR3 length: 13 residues. V shed 0 bases, J shed 13 bases, and the junction held 5 bases outside the gene matches. Written as DNA, the CDR3 is TGTGCCAGCAGCCAAGATCGGGACAGGCAACAGCATTTT. Protein product: CASSQDRDRQQHF.

The count of this clonotype is one. Because it lacks the conserved phenylalanine or tryptophan at the end, this CDR3 is likely a read error. V is TRBV4-2 and J is TRBJ2-3, with D perhaps matching TRBD2 (6 bases). The V end lost 4 bases, the J end lost 1 base, and 15 bases lay between the germline ends. The CDR3 totals 16 residues. Germline CDR1 reads LGHNA; CDR2 reads YNFKEQ. The CDR3 region is CASSPTSPPGTDTQYI. DNA for the CDR3: TGTGCCAGCAGCCCAACTAGCCCCCCTGGCACAGATACGCAGTATATT.